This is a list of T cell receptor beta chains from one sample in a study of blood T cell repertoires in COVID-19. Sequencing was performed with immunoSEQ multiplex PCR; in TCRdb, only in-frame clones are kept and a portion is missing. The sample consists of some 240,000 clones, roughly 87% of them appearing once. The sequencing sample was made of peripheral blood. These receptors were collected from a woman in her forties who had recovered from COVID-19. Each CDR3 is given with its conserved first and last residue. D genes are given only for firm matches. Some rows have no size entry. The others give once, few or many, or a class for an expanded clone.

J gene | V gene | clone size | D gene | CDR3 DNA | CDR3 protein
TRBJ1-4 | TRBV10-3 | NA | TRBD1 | TGTGCCATCAGTGGACAGGGGGGGAATGAAAAACTGTTTTTT | CAISGQGGNEKLFF
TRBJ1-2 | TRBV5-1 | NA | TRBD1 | TGCGCCAGCAGCCCTTGGACAGGGGAAGGTGGCTACACCTTC | CASSPWTGEGGYTF
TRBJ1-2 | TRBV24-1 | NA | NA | TGTGCCACCAGTGAAGGAGAGTATGGCTACACCTTC | CATSEGEYGYTF
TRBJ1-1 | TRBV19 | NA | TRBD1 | TGTGCCAGTAGTATTAGGGGGCCGGGAACTGAAGCTTTCTTT | CASSIRGPGTEAFF
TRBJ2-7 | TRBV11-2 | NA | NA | TGTGCCAGCACCCGAGGGTTGGTGGCACAAATCGGTAAAGGCGGCGAGCAGTACTTC | CASTRGLVAQIGKGGEQYF
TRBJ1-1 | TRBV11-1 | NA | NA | TGTGCCAGCAGCTTCAGGGTCGGGAACACTGAAGCTTTCTTT | CASSFRVGNTEAFF
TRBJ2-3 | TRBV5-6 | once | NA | TGTGCCAGCAGCTTGCGTACAGGGAGCACAGATACGCAGTATTTT | CASSLRTGSTDTQYF
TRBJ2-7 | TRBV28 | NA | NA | TGTGCCAGCAGATCCAGGCCCCACGAGCAGTACTTC | CASRSRPHEQYF
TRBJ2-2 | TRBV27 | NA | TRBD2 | TGTGCCAGCAGTTGGCTCCTAGCGGGGGCCACCGGGGAGCTGTTTTTT | CASSWLLAGATGELFF
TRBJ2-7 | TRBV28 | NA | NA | TGTGCCAGCAGAGCCCCCGGACAGAGCTCCTACGAGCAGTACTTC | CASRAPGQSSYEQYF
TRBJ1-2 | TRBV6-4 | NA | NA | TGTGCCAGCAGTCTGACGGGGAACTATGGCTACACCTTC | CASSLTGNYGYTF
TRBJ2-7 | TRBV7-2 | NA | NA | TGTGCCAGCAGCTTACACGGCGGCGTCGTGTACGAGCAGTACTTC | CASSLHGGVVYEQYF
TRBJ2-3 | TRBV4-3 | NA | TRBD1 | TGCGCCAGCAGCCAAGATATCGGACAGGGCTACCAGTATTTT | CASSQDIGQGYQYF
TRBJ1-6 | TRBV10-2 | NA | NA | TGCGCCAGCAGTGTAGACAGAAATTCACCCCTCCACTTT | CASSVDRNSPLHF
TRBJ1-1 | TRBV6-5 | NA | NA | TGTGCCAGCAGCATACAGGAGATGAACACTGAAGCTTTCTTT | CASSIQEMNTEAFF
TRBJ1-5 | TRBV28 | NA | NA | TGTGCCAGCAGTGGATCGACTGGAGGGCCCCAGCATTTT | CASSGSTGGPQHF
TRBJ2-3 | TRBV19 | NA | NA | TGTGCCAGTAGTAAACGGGGATTCACAGATACGCAGTATTTT | CASSKRGFTDTQYF
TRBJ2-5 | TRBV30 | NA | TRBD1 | TGTGCCTCAGACAGGGCGAAAGAGACCCAGTACTTC | CASDRAKETQYF
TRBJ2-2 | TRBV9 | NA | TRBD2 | TGTGCCAGTACCGATCTAGCGGGAGACGACACCGGGGAGCTGTTTTTT | CASTDLAGDDTGELFF
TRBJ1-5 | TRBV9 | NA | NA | TGTGCCAGCAGCGTATCCTCTGGACTACAGCCCCAGCATTTT | CASSVSSGLQPQHF